This TCR beta chain was identified during a study of shared clonotypes between healthy human individuals. Using immunoSEQ multiplex PCR, the repertoire was profiled, and TCRdb retains in-frame clones only, with some absent. Found here are some 630,000 clones, approximately 96% of them singletons; the top ten hold 0.11%. V was clipped by 7 bases and J by 1 base; unmatched bases: 10. CDR1 and CDR2 from the germline V gene are MDHEN and SYDVKM. The CDR3 covers 16 residues. Terminally differentiated effector memory CD45RA+ cells were left out of the naive CD8 fraction, which was CD45RO-negative and positively selected for CCR7.

This rearrangement joins TRBV28 to TRBJ2-3; 8 bases match TRBD2. This sequence originates from a woman under 40 in good health. Input material: naive CD8+ T cells sorted from blood. CDR3 coding DNA: TGTGCCAGCACCCTCCGGGGGGGATGGGGCACAGATACGCAGTATTTT. Translated: CASTLRGGWGTDTQYF.